This T cell receptor (beta chain) was sequenced for a study of T cell repertoires in cytomegalovirus infection. Study-level background: HLA-B-restricted CMV epitopes that are well studied, plus recently identified HLA-C-restricted ones, were used by the study.

This clonotype was counted at least ten times. No antigen is known for it. Looked up from germline, CDR1 is SGHVS and CDR2 is FNYEAQ. Between the trimmed V and J ends, which lost 2 bases and 6 bases, there was a span of 4 bases. The CDR3 totals 12 residues. TCRdb fed the reads into MiXCR, producing one record per CDR3 protein. The sample contains roughly 340,000 distinct CDR3 sequences, 25% to 30% of which appear only once. Study-wide points: The ex vivo response was dominated by HLA-C-restricted CMV-specific TCR beta clonotypes.

The TCR was taken from a human donor in good health (CMV status not recorded). Some clones in this sample may be carry-over from other donors' samples. The chain employs TRBV7-6 and TRBJ2-2; no reliable D call. The sample here was cultured PBMCs, taken from culture after CMV antigen stimulation. CDR3: CASSLFPGELFF. DNA for the CDR3: TGTGCCAGCAGCTTATTCCCCGGGGAGCTGTTTTTT.